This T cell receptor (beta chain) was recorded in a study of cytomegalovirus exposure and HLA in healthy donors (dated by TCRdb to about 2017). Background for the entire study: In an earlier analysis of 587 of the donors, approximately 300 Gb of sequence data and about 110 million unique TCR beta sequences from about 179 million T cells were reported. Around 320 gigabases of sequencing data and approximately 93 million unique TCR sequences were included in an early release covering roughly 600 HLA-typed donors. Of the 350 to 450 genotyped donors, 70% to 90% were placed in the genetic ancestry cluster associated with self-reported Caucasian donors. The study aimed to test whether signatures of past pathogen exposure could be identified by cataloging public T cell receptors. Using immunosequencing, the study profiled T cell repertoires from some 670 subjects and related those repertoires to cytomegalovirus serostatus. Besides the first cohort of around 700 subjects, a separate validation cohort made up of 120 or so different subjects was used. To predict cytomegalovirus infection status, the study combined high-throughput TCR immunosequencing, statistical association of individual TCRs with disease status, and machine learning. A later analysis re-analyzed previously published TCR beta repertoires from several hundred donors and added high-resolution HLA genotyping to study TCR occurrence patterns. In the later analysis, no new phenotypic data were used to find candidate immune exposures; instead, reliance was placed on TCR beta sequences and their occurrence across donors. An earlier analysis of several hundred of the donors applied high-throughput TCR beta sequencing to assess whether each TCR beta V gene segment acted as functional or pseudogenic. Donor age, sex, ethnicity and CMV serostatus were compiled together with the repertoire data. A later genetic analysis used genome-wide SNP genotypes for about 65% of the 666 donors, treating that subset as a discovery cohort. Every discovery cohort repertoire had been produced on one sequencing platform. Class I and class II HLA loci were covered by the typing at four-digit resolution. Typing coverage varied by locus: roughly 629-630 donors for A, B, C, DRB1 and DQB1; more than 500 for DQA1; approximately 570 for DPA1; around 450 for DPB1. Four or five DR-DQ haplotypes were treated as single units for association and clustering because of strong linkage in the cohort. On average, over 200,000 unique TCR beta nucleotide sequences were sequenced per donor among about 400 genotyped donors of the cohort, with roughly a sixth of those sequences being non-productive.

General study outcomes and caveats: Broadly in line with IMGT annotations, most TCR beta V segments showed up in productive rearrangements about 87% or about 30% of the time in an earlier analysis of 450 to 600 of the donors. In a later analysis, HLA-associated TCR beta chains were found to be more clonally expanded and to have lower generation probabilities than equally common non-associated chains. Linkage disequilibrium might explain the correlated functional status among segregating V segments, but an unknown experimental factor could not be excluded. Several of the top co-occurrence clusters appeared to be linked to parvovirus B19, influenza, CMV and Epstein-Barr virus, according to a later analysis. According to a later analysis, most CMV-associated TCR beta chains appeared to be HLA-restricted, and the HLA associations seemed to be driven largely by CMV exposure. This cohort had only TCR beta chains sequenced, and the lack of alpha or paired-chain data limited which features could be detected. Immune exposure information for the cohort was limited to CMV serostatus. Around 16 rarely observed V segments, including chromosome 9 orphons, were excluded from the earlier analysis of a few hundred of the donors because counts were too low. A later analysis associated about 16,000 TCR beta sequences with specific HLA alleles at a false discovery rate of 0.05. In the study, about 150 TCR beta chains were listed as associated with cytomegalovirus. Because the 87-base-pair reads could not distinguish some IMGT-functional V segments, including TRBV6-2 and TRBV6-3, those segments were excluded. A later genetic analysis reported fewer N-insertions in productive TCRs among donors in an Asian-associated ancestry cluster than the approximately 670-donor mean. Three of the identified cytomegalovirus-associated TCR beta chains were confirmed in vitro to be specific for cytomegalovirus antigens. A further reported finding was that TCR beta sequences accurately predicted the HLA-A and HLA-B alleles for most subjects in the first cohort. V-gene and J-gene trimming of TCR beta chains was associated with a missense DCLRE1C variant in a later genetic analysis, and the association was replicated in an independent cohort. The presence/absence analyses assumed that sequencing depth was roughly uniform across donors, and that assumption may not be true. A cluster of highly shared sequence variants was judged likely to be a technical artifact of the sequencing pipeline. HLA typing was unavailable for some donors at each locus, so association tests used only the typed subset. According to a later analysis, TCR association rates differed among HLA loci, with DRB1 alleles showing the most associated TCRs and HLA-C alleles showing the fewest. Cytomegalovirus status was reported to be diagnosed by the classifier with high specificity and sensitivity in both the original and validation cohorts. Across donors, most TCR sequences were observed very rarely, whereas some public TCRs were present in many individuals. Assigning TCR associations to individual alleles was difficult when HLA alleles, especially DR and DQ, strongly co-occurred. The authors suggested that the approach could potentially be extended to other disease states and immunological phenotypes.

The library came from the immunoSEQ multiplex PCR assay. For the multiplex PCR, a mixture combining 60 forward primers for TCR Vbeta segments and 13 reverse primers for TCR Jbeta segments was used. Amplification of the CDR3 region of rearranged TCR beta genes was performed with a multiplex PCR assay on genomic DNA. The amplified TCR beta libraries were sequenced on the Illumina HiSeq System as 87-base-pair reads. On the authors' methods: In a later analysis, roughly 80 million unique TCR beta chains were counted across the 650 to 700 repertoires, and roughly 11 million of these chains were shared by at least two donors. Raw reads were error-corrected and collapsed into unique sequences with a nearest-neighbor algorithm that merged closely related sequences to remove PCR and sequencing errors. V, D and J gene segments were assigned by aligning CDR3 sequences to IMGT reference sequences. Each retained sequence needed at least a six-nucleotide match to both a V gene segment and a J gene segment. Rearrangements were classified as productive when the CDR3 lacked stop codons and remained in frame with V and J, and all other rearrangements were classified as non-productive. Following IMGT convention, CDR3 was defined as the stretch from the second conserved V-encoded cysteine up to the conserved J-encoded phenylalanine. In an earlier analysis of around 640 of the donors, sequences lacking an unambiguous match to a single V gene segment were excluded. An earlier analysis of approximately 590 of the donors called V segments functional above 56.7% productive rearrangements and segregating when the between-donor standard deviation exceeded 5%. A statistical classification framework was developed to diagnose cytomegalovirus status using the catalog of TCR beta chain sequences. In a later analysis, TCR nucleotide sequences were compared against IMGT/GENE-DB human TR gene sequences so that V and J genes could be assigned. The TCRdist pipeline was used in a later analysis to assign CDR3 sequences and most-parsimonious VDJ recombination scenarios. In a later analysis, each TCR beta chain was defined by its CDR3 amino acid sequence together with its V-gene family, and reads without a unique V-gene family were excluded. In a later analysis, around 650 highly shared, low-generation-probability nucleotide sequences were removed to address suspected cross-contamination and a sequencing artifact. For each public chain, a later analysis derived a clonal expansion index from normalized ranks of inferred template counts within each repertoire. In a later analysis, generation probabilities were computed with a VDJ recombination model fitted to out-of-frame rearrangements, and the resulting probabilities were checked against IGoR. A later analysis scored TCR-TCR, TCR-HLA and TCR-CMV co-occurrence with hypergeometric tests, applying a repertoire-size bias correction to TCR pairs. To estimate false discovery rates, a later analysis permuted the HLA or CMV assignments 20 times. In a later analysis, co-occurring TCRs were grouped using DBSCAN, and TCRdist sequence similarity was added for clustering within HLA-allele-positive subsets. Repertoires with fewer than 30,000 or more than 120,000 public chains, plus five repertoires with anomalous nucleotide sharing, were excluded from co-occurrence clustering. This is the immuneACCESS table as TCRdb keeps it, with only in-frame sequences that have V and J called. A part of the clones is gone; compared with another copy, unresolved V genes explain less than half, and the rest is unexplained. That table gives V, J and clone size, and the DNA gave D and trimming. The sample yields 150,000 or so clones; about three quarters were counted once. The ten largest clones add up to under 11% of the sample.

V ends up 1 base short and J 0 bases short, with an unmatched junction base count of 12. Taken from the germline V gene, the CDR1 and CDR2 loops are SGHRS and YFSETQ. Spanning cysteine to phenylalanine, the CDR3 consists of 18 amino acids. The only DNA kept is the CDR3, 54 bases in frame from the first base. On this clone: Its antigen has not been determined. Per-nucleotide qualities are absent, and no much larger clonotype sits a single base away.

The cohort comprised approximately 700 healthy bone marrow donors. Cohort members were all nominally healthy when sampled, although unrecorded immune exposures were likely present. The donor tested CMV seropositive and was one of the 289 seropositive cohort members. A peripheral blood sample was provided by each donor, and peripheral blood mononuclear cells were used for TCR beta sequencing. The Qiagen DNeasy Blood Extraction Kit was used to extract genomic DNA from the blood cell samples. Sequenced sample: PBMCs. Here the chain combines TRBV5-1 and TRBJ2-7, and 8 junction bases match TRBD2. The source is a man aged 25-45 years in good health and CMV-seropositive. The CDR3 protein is CASSLSLAGEMSSYEQYF. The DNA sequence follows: TGCGCCAGCAGCTTGAGCCTAGCGGGCGAGATGAGCTCCTACGAGCAGTACTTC.